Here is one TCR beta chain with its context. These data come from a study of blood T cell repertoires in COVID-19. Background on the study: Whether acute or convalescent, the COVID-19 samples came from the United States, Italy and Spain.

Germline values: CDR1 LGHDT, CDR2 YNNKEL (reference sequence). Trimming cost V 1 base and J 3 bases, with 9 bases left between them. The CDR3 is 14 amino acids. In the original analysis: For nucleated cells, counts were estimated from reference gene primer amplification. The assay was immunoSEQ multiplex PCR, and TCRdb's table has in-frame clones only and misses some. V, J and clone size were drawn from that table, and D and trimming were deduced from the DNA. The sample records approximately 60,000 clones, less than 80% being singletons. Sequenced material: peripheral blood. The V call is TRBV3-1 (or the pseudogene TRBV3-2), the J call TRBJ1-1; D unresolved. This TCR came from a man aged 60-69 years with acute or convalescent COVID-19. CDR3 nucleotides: TGTGCCAGCAGCCAAGTAACGGGGTACACTGAAGCTTTCTTT. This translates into CASSQVTGYTEAFF.